The 22 T cell receptor beta chains reported below all come from one sample, sequenced in a study of T cells in Graves' hyperthyroidism and ophthalmopathy. RNA transcripts gave rise to amplified TCR beta CDR3 regions. The study used the HTBI primer set for a first-round RT-PCR of the TCR CDR3. TCRdb re-called the multiplex PCR reads with MiXCR, one entry per CDR3 protein. The top ten hold approximately 35% of the sample, which has hundreds of thousands of distinct CDR3 sequences, roughly 13% seen once. Specimen: blood. These receptor sequences come from a woman aged 40 to 50 with Graves' ophthalmopathy.

At least ten counts were recorded for this clonotype. J is TRBJ1-4 and V is TRBV12-3 or TRBV12-4, with D possibly being TRBD1 (5 bases). The V gene lost 5 bases and the J gene lost 5 bases, with 15 bases spanning the gap. The CDR3 consists of 15 residues. The chain's CDR3 is CASSADRAKNEKLFF. Written as DNA, the CDR3 is TGTGCCAGCAGTGCCGACAGAGCGAAGAATGAAAAACTGTTTTTT.

In its sample, this clonotype was seen many times. The rearrangement joins TRBV29-1 to TRBJ2-1; D remains unclear. Deletions cut 4 bases from V and 10 bases from J, with 14 bases between. The germline CDR1 and CDR2 sequences are SQVTM and ANQGSEA. The CDR3 covers 12 residues. The CDR3, as DNA: TGCAGCGTTGGAGAGCCGGGTAGGGAGCAGTTCTTC. Its protein product is CSVGEPGREQFF.

This clonotype showed up just a few times. This sequence joins TRBV5-1 and TRBJ1-1; no reliable D call. The CDR3 contains 14 residues. Trimming left V 0 bases short and J 0 bases short, with 6 bases between. Germline V gene sequence: CDR1 SGHRS, CDR2 YFSETQ. CDR3 sequence reads: CASSLELLNTEAFF. Written as DNA, the CDR3 is TGCGCCAGCAGCTTGGAGCTACTGAACACTGAAGCTTTCTTT.

This clonotype was seen at least ten times. The chain has TRBV29-1 and TRBJ1-1; unclear D gene. CDR1 and CDR2 from the germline V gene are SQVTM and ANQGSEA. The CDR3 spans 11 residues. Trimming left V 7 bases short and J 4 bases short, with 10 bases between. The CDR3 reads CSAERTTEAFF. The CDR3 region has the DNA TGCAGCGCCGAAAGGACCACTGAAGCTTTCTTT.

This clonotype was seen repeatedly, ten times or more. CDR3 DNA: TGTGCCAGCAGTTTAGGGACAACGAATGAGCAGTTCTTC. Its protein is CASSLGTTNEQFF. The chain joins TRBV12-3 or TRBV12-4 to TRBJ2-1; D is perhaps TRBD1 (5 bases). V was shortened by 1 base and J by 7 bases, with 8 bases between the two germline ends. This CDR3 has 13 residues.

This chain joins TRBV18 and TRBJ1-5; D is unclear. The CDR3 sequence is 15 residues long. Trimming stripped 5 bases from V and 5 bases from J, with 16 bases between. CDR1 is KGHSH and CDR2 is LQKENI in the germline V gene. This CDR3 is CASSADDYWDQPQHF. For the CDR3, the DNA is TGTGCCAGCTCAGCGGACGACTACTGGGATCAGCCCCAGCATTTT.

The chain combines TRBV19 with TRBJ2-1; 9 bases align to TRBD2. The CDR3 loop spans 16 amino acids. CDR1 is LNHDA and CDR2 is SQIVND in the germline V gene (reference sequence). V lost 4 bases to trimming and J lost 10 bases; unmatched junction nucleotides: 14. The CDR3 DNA reads as TGTGCCAGTAGTACCCTCCTGCGCGGGGGGGGCCCGGAGCAGTTCTTC. It specifies CASSTLLRGGGPEQFF.

This clonotype was seen many times. The chain links TRBV29-1 to TRBJ1-1, with unresolved D. V was cut by 1 base and J by 1 base, with 10 bases left in between. CDR1 SQVTM and CDR2 ANQGSEA come from the germline V gene. This CDR3 is built from 14 residues. Here the CDR3 reads CSVEGPAGNTEAFF. The CDR3 DNA reads as TGCAGCGTTGAAGGACCCGCGGGGAACACTGAAGCTTTCTTT.

At least ten counts were recorded for this clonotype. This sequence joins TRBV27 and TRBJ2-5; perhaps TRBD1 as D (6 bases). The germline CDR1 and CDR2 sequences are MNHEY and SMNVEV (reference sequence). The V gene lost 5 bases and the J gene lost 1 base, with 14 bases spanning the gap. The CDR3 length is 15 residues. In nucleotides, the CDR3 is TGTGCCAGCAGTAACACTACAGGGTTCCAAGAGACCCAGTACTTC. This translates into CASSNTTGFQETQYF.

The chain links TRBV6-2 or TRBV6-3 to TRBJ2-7, with D maybe TRBD2 (7 bases). Germline assignment: CDR1 MNHEY and CDR2 SVGEGT. The CDR3 is 14 residues long. V lost 6 bases, J lost 0 bases, and 12 bases lay in between. The CDR3 region has the DNA TGTGCCAGCAGCTGGGAGGGGGTCTCCTACGAGCAGTACTTC. This translates into CASSWEGVSYEQYF.

This clonotype was seen at least ten times. This chain links TRBV6-1 with TRBJ1-3; D remains unclear. Germline CDR1 MNHNS, CDR2 SASEGT. The V gene lost 6 bases and the J gene lost 1 base, with 16 bases spanning the gap. This CDR3 has 16 amino acids. CDR3 nucleotide sequence: TGTGCCAGCAGCCCCCTTGTAGTGAAATCTGGAAACACCATATATTTT. Translating gives CASSPLVVKSGNTIYF.

The sample holds many counts of this clonotype. This chain uses TRBV28 with TRBJ1-1, with D hard to call. V was pared by 2 bases and J by 3 bases, with 4 bases between. In germline, CDR1 is MDHEN, CDR2 SYDVKM. This CDR3 is built from 12 residues. The CDR3 loop is CASSLVYTEAFF. The CDR3, as DNA: TGTGCCAGCAGTTTAGTTTACACTGAAGCTTTCTTT. Combining the CDR3 with reference TRBV28 and TRBJ1-1 gives the whole variable domain DVKVTQSSRYLVKRTGEKVFLECVQDMDHENMFWYRQDPGLGLRLIYFSYDVKMKEKGDIPEGYSVSREKKERFSLILESASTNQTSMYLCASSLVYTEAFFGQGTRLTVV.

There are a few counts of this clonotype. The chain employs TRBV11-2 and TRBJ2-5, with TRBD1 identical over 10 bases. The CDR3 contains 14 residues. CDR1 is SGHAT and CDR2 is FQNNGV in the germline V gene. V shed 5 bases, J shed 5 bases, and the junction held 5 bases outside the gene matches. This CDR3 is CASSDRGQSETQYF. The DNA of the CDR3 is TGTGCCAGCAGCGACAGGGGGCAATCGGAGACCCAGTACTTC.

This clonotype was picked up many times. V gene TRBV27 combines with J gene TRBJ2-6; tentative D call: TRBD1 (6 bases). CDR1 is MNHEY and CDR2 is SMNVEV in the germline V gene (reference sequence). CDR3 length equals 15 residues. The ends were cut back, 7 bases at V and 0 bases at J, with 10 bases in the middle. CDR3 in DNA: TGTGCCAGCACCGACAGGATCTCTGGGGCCAACGTCCTGACTTTC. Protein: CASTDRISGANVLTF.

This clonotype was seen a few times. This chain connects TRBV7-9 to TRBJ2-7; tentatively, D is TRBD2 (5 bases). Germline CDR1 reads SEHNR; CDR2 reads FQNEAQ (reference sequence). V was shortened by 5 bases and J by 3 bases, with 17 bases between the two germline ends. The CDR3 length is 15 residues. The CDR3 sequence is CASSPSREQGYEQYF. In DNA, the CDR3 is TGTGCCAGCAGCCCGTCTCGGGAACAAGGCTACGAGCAGTACTTC.

This clonotype was observed at least ten times. The gene calls are TRBV2 and TRBJ2-3, with TRBD1 matching over 9 bases. J was trimmed by 5 bases and V by 9 bases; bases with no gene match: 9. The CDR3 extends over 14 amino acids. Germline values: CDR1 SNHLY, CDR2 FYNNEI. CDR3 loop: CASTLGQGIDTQYF. For the CDR3, the DNA is TGTGCCAGTACCTTAGGACAGGGGATAGATACGCAGTATTTT.

This clonotype appeared once. This sequence joins TRBV6-1 and TRBJ2-7; possibly TRBD2 for D (7 bases). CDR3 length equals 15 residues. From germline, CDR1 is MNHNS and CDR2 SASEGT. The V and J ends lost 6 bases and 2 bases respectively, with 17 bases between them. CDR3 in DNA: TGTGCCAGCAGGTGGGGGCTAGCGGAAGCCTACGAGCAGTACTTC. Protein sequence: CASRWGLAEAYEQYF.

V is TRBV6-5 and J is TRBJ1-1, with TRBD1 as a possible D gene (5 bases). V gave up 0 bases and J gave up 2 bases, with 19 bases separating them. This CDR3 region has 18 residues. CDR1 is MNHEY and CDR2 is SVGAGI in the germline V gene. The CDR3 protein is CASSYSAKVGGINTEAFF. As DNA, the CDR3 is TGTGCCAGCAGTTACTCGGCAAAGGTGGGGGGAATTAACACTGAAGCTTTCTTT.

The chain recombines TRBV30 with TRBJ1-2, with 7 bases aligning to TRBD1. The length of the CDR3 is 15 residues. CDR1 and CDR2 (germline): GTSNPN, SVGIG (reference sequence). V was pared by 7 bases and J by 2 bases, with 13 bases of the junction left unmatched. The CDR3 region is CASWEGALVNYGYTF. The CDR3 nucleotides are TGTGCCTCTTGGGAGGGGGCACTTGTAAACTATGGCTACACCTTC.

In this sample, this clonotype turned up many times. The chain joins TRBV7-9 to TRBJ1-2, with D possibly TRBD1 on 5 matching bases. Germline V gives CDR1 SEHNR, CDR2 FQNEAQ (reference sequence). The CDR3 extends over 16 amino acids. The ends were cut back, 5 bases at V and 0 bases at J, with 16 bases in the middle. The DNA of the CDR3 is TGTGCCAGCAGCAATGGCAGGGAGGCCTCTAACTATGGCTACACCTTC. This codes for CASSNGREASNYGYTF.

This clonotype was recorded at least ten times. The chain uses TRBV30 and TRBJ2-3; D gene unclear. Germline CDR1 reads GTSNPN; CDR2 reads SVGIG (reference sequence). With 0 bases removed from V and 6 bases from J, the gap between germline ends came to 7 bases. The CDR3 is 12 residues long. CDR3 sequence (DNA): TGTGCCTGGAGTGTTATGGGGGATACGCAGTATTTT. The encoded protein is CAWSVMGDTQYF.

This clonotype has ten or more counts. The V call is TRBV5-6, the J call TRBJ1-2; D ambiguous. Looked up from germline, CDR1 is SGHDT and CDR2 is YYEEEE. This CDR3 is built from 16 residues. Trimming stripped 1 base from V and 3 bases from J, with 16 bases between. CDR3 bases: TGTGCCAGCAGCTTGTTTTCGGCGGACTTCCACTATGGCTACACCTTC. Its translation is CASSLFSADFHYGYTF.